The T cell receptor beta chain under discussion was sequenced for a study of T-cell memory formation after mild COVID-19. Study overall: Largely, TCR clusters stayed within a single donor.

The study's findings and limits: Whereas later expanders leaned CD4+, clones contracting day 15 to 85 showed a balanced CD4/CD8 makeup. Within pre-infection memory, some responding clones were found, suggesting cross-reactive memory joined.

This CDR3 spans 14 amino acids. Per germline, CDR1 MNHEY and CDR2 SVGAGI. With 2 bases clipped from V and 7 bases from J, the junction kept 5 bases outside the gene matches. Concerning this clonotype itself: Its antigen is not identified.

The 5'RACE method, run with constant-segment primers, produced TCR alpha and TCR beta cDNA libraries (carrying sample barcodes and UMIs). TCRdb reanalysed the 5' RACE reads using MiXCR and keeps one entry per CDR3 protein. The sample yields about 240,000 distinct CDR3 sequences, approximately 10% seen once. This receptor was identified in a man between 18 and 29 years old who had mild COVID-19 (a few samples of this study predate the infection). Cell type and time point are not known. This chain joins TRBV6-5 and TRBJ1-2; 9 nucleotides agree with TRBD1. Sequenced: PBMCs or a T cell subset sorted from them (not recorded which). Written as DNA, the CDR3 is TGTGCCAGCAGTTACCGGACAGGGGTCTCTGGCTACACCTTC. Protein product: CASSYRTGVSGYTF.